A selection of T cell receptor beta chains follows, all from one sample in a study of blood T cell repertoires in COVID-19. Repertoires were generated with immunoSEQ multiplex PCR, while TCRdb's copy carries only in-frame clones and drops some. The sample holds 200,000 to 250,000 clones, roughly 87% seen once. Sequencing used PBMCs or T cells enriched from blood (not recorded which). The receptors were gathered from a woman in her thirties with acute COVID-19. CDR3s include the opening cysteine and the closing phenylalanine or tryptophan. The D gene is left open where the match is weak. Not all rows give a size; the values are once, few, many and, for expanded clones, a class.

d_call	v_call	clone_size	j_call	cdr3_aa	cdr3_nt
.	TRBV18	.	TRBJ1-2	CASSSIGRESGYTF	TGTGCCAGCTCATCGATCGGACGGGAGAGCGGCTACACCTTC
.	TRBV19	.	TRBJ1-1	CASSLRDNSEAFF	TGTGCCAGTAGTCTCCGGGACAACAGTGAAGCTTTCTTT
.	TRBV7-2	.	TRBJ2-7	CASSMNSGQSSYEQYF	TGTGCCAGCAGCATGAACTCAGGGCAATCCTCCTACGAGCAGTACTTC
.	TRBV6-5	.	TRBJ2-7	CASRRGSGAYEQYF	TGTGCCAGCAGACGGGGATCGGGTGCCTACGAGCAGTACTTC
.	TRBV15	.	TRBJ1-2	CATSIRDYGYTF	TGTGCCACCAGCATCAGGGATTATGGCTACACCTTC
.	TRBV7-9	.	TRBJ1-6	CASSLSAGRGYNSPLHF	TGTGCCAGCAGCTTATCCGCGGGACGGGGGTATAATTCACCCCTCCACTTT
TRBD1	TRBV11-2	.	TRBJ1-2	CASSKLGLYRQGPYGYTF	TGTGCCAGCAGCAAATTGGGTCTGTATCGACAGGGTCCCTATGGCTACACCTTC
TRBD2	TRBV3-1/TRBV3-2	.	TRBJ2-3	CASSLQGSGGALGATDTQYF	TGTGCCAGCAGCCTACAAGGTAGCGGGGGGGCCTTGGGGGCAACAGATACGCAGTATTTT
.	TRBV11-2	.	TRBJ1-2	CASSPPIRGLDYGYTF	TGTGCCAGCAGCCCCCCGATAAGGGGATTGGACTATGGCTACACCTTC
.	TRBV5-1	.	TRBJ2-2	CASSLDPVLNTGELFF	TGCGCCAGCAGCTTGGACCCGGTTCTTAACACCGGGGAGCTGTTTTTT
TRBD1	TRBV4-3	.	TRBJ1-2	CASSLEGAEVYGYTF	TGCGCCAGCAGCCTAGAGGGGGCGGAGGTTTATGGCTACACCTTC
TRBD1	TRBV6-6	.	TRBJ2-7	CASSFGQGVYEQYF	TGTGCCAGCAGTTTCGGACAGGGTGTCTACGAGCAGTACTTC
TRBD1	TRBV6-2/TRBV6-3	.	TRBJ2-3	CASSRTGVGLSTDTQYF	TGTGCCAGCAGTCGTACAGGGGTTGGTCTTAGCACAGATACGCAGTATTTT
.	TRBV6-5	.	TRBJ2-7	CASSYEAGDFGEQYF	TGTGCCAGCAGTTACGAGGCAGGGGATTTCGGGGAGCAGTACTTC
.	TRBV28	.	TRBJ1-1	CASSFNEARNTEAFF	TGTGCCAGCAGTTTTAATGAGGCGAGGAACACTGAAGCTTTCTTT
.	TRBV3-1/TRBV3-2	.	TRBJ2-2	CASSLRRGANTGELFF	TGTGCCAGCAGTCTTCGCAGGGGGGCAAACACCGGGGAGCTGTTTTTT
.	TRBV10-3	.	TRBJ1-3	CAISELDMTSGNTIYF	TGTGCCATCAGTGAGCTGGACATGACCTCTGGAAACACCATATATTTT
TRBD2	TRBV9	.	TRBJ2-1	CARRLSGLAGGRSYNEQFF	TGTGCCAGACGCCTCTCCGGACTAGCGGGGGGGCGATCCTACAATGAGCAGTTCTTC
TRBD1	TRBV20-1	once	TRBJ1-3	CSASWDRVLRF	TGCAGTGCTAGTTGGGACAGGGTCCTCCGGTTT
.	TRBV18	once	TRBJ1-5	CASSRGAGNQPQHF	TGTGCCAGCTCACGTGGAGCAGGCAATCAGCCCCAGCATTTT
.	TRBV2	.	TRBJ2-5	CASTSVGGETQYF	TGTGCCAGCACGTCAGTTGGGGGGGAGACCCAGTACTTC
TRBD1	TRBV18	.	TRBJ1-3	CASSPGTVSGNTIYF	TGTGCCAGCTCACCAGGGACAGTCTCTGGAAACACCATATATTTT
.	TRBV5-4	.	TRBJ1-1	CASSPGRSTEAFF	TGTGCCAGCAGCCCCGGTAGGAGCACTGAAGCTTTCTTT
TRBD2	TRBV18	.	TRBJ2-7	CASSPPSSGQGEQYF	TGTGCCAGCTCACCACCTTCTAGCGGCCAGGGAGAGCAGTACTTC
TRBD2	TRBV4-1	.	TRBJ2-7	CASSPYSTSGGRSSYEQYF	TGCGCCAGCAGCCCCTATTCTACTAGCGGGGGCCGAAGCTCCTACGAGCAGTACTTC
TRBD1	TRBV3-1/TRBV3-2	.	TRBJ1-1	CASSPRTGENTEAFF	TGTGCCAGCAGCCCGAGGACAGGTGAGAACACTGAAGCTTTCTTT
.	TRBV4-1	.	TRBJ1-5	CASSQVVGGAQPQHF	TGCGCCAGCAGCCAAGTCGTGGGGGGTGCTCAGCCCCAGCATTTT
.	TRBV5-1	.	TRBJ2-5	CASSLGTEGEAQYF	TGCGCCAGCAGCCTGGGGACGGAGGGCGAGGCCCAGTACTTC
TRBD1	TRBV3-1/TRBV3-2	.	TRBJ1-1	CASSQPDRSRDTEAFF	TGTGCCAGCAGCCAACCGGACAGGTCCCGCGACACTGAAGCTTTCTTT
.	TRBV6-5	.	TRBJ1-1	CASRLQGDGEAFF	TGTGCCAGCAGACTGCAAGGAGACGGTGAAGCTTTCTTT
.	TRBV2	.	TRBJ1-5	CASRGPLEQHF	TGTGCCAGCAGGGGCCCCTTGGAACAGCATTTT
TRBD1	TRBV18	.	TRBJ1-4	CASSPVGQSNEKLFF	TGTGCCAGCTCACCAGTGGGACAGTCTAATGAAAAACTGTTTTTT
.	TRBV7-8	few	TRBJ1-6	CASSLASPRVNSPLHF	TGTGCCAGCAGCTTAGCCTCACCGCGGGTAAATTCACCCCTCCACTTT
.	TRBV10-3	.	TRBJ1-2	CATERQEDGYTF	TGTGCCACGGAGCGACAGGAGGATGGCTACACCTTC
TRBD1	TRBV5-1	.	TRBJ1-1	CASSPQDRANTEAFF	TGCGCCAGCAGCCCTCAGGACAGGGCTAACACTGAAGCTTTCTTT
.	TRBV5-4	.	TRBJ1-1	CASTFGNTEAFF	TGTGCCAGCACCTTCGGGAACACTGAAGCTTTCTTT
TRBD2	TRBV6-5	.	TRBJ2-7	CASSKASGGYEQYF	TGTGCCAGCAGTAAGGCTAGCGGTGGCTACGAGCAGTACTTC
.	TRBV27	.	TRBJ1-2	CASSLGQGIYGYTF	TGTGCCAGCAGTTTAGGTCAGGGTATCTATGGCTACACCTTC